These T cell receptor beta chains were read from a single sample in a study of Ad26.COV2.S vaccination and SARS-CoV-2 variants. The table came from immunoSEQ multiplex PCR; TCRdb's copy has only in-frame clones and leaves some out. Of around 240,000 clones listed, over 75% are singletons. Sequencing was performed on peripheral blood, taken in a trial of Ad26.COV2.S vaccine versus placebo. These receptors originate from a person between 18 and 65 years old who received the Ad26.COV2.S COVID-19 vaccine or a placebo. CDR3s include the opening cysteine and the closing phenylalanine or tryptophan.

V gene: TRBV10-3
J gene: TRBJ1-2
CDR3 protein: CAISLGDTLGYGYTF

V gene: TRBV4-2
J gene: TRBJ2-2
CDR3 protein: CASSQAAGQGPNTGELFF

V gene: TRBV5-1
J gene: TRBJ2-3
CDR3 protein: CASSREWRGFADTQYF

V gene: TRBV19
J gene: TRBJ1-5
CDR3 protein: CASSLVNSNQPQHF

V gene: TRBV6-1
J gene: TRBJ1-6
CDR3 protein: CASSEMAGGSPLHF

V gene: TRBV2
J gene: TRBJ2-3
CDR3 protein: CASSAVRSDTQYF

V gene: TRBV6-1
J gene: TRBJ2-3
CDR3 protein: CASSERTYSAYF

V gene: TRBV6-2/TRBV6-3
J gene: TRBJ2-2
CDR3 protein: CASSYLSLKSTGELFF

V gene: TRBV19
J gene: TRBJ2-7
CDR3 protein: CASSTRDSYEQYF

V gene: TRBV5-1
J gene: TRBJ1-2
CDR3 protein: CASSLDRDAIGYTF

V gene: TRBV10-3
J gene: TRBJ2-5
CDR3 protein: CAISDPGLAGGETQYF

V gene: TRBV6-5
J gene: TRBJ2-1
CDR3 protein: CVSSHTGVSYNEQFF

V gene: TRBV5-1
J gene: TRBJ2-3
CDR3 protein: CASSLAFGQTTDTQYF

V gene: TRBV9
J gene: TRBJ1-3
CDR3 protein: CASSSRPGGSSGNTIYF

V gene: TRBV3-1/TRBV3-2
J gene: TRBJ1-3
CDR3 protein: CASSPTGAAGNTIYF

V gene: TRBV18
J gene: TRBJ2-1
CDR3 protein: CASSPIVQGGFSNEQFF

V gene: TRBV25-1
J gene: TRBJ2-7
CDR3 protein: CASSEYSGLLGGEQYF

V gene: TRBV18
J gene: TRBJ1-2
CDR3 protein: CASDAGLTDGYTF

V gene: TRBV6-2/TRBV6-3
J gene: TRBJ2-1
CDR3 protein: CASSLVRRDPSYNEQFF

V gene: TRBV9
J gene: TRBJ1-1
CDR3 protein: CASSNSGQDTEAFF

V gene: TRBV29-1
J gene: TRBJ2-5
CDR3 protein: CSVEDVASGGSQYF

V gene: TRBV10-3
J gene: TRBJ1-5
CDR3 protein: CATEAGQGALYSNQPQHF

V gene: TRBV11-3
J gene: TRBJ2-7
CDR3 protein: CASSRQGEEQYF

V gene: TRBV28
J gene: TRBJ1-5
CDR3 protein: CASSTPEGAGQPQHF

V gene: TRBV5-1
J gene: TRBJ1-2
CDR3 protein: CASTGVGDGYTF

V gene: TRBV18
J gene: TRBJ2-3
CDR3 protein: CASSSLAGDTSTDTQYF

V gene: TRBV6-6
J gene: TRBJ2-7
CDR3 protein: CASSYGLTRVTYEQYF

V gene: TRBV2
J gene: TRBJ2-1
CDR3 protein: CASSEEVATLLWGEQFF

V gene: TRBV14
J gene: TRBJ2-5
CDR3 protein: CASSRRETQYF

V gene: TRBV19
J gene: TRBJ1-1
CDR3 protein: CASRNQGAVAFF

V gene: TRBV5-5
J gene: TRBJ1-5
CDR3 protein: CASSAGQGSNQPQHF

V gene: TRBV20-1
J gene: TRBJ1-5
CDR3 protein: CSASGDQPQHF

V gene: TRBV18
J gene: TRBJ2-5
CDR3 protein: CASSPKTQETQYF

V gene: TRBV9
J gene: TRBJ2-3
CDR3 protein: CASSVDRSDTQYF

V gene: TRBV7-3
J gene: TRBJ2-2
CDR3 protein: CASSFQGQAGELFF

V gene: TRBV9
J gene: TRBJ2-1
CDR3 protein: CASRELRYNEQFF

V gene: TRBV12-5
J gene: TRBJ2-5
CDR3 protein: CASGWGRMGETQYF

V gene: TRBV10-3
J gene: TRBJ1-2
CDR3 protein: CAMGQGRPNYGYTF

V gene: TRBV27
J gene: TRBJ1-5
CDR3 protein: CASSGDRGQPQHF

V gene: TRBV11-2
J gene: TRBJ2-2
CDR3 protein: CASSLGPGANTGELFF

V gene: TRBV7-9
J gene: TRBJ2-3
CDR3 protein: CASSPFGGTLGTQYF

V gene: TRBV5-6
J gene: TRBJ2-1
CDR3 protein: CASSRVVAGGNEQFF

V gene: TRBV6-1
J gene: TRBJ1-4
CDR3 protein: CASSESGGLGNEKLFF

V gene: TRBV4-3
J gene: TRBJ2-7
CDR3 protein: CASSQDLSGGYSEQYF

V gene: TRBV6-2/TRBV6-3
J gene: TRBJ1-5
CDR3 protein: CASSTDTGTGYEEPQHF

V gene: TRBV6-2/TRBV6-3
J gene: TRBJ2-1
CDR3 protein: CASSPGGLAGGSYNEQFF

V gene: TRBV7-3
J gene: TRBJ2-5
CDR3 protein: CASSLTFRETQYF

V gene: TRBV18
J gene: TRBJ2-7
CDR3 protein: CASSPRGQDNEQYF

V gene: TRBV7-2
J gene: TRBJ1-2
CDR3 protein: CASSLVPGQGNGYTF

V gene: TRBV6-5
J gene: TRBJ1-6
CDR3 protein: CASSYGQGLAPLHF

V gene: TRBV9
J gene: TRBJ2-2
CDR3 protein: CASSVRLADHTGELFF